This T cell receptor beta chain is drawn from a study of T cell clonality in common variable immunodeficiency. General study points: Common variable immunodeficiency TCR beta sequences reportedly had fewer deletions and N-nucleotide insertions.

Only in-frame clones appear in the TCRdb table, and some are missing; sequencing was by immunoSEQ multiplex PCR. The data show roughly 15,000 clones, and the top ten clones hold 4.9%. Notes on this clone: As yet, its antigen is unknown. The DNA ends 3 residues before the CDR3 does, and the rest of the CDR3 is filled in from the germline J gene.

Of CVID subjects, approximately 15 were female and approximately 31 male, mean age around 36. CVID subjects had received replacement immunoglobulin for at least one year. V lost 6 bases, J lost 7 bases, and 12 bases stayed unmatched. Per germline, CDR1 DFQATT and CDR2 SNEGSKA (reference sequence). The CDR3 loop spans 15 amino acids. The source material was peripheral blood mononuclear cells. The chain couples TRBV20-1 to TRBJ1-6; 7 nucleotides match TRBD1. The clonotype originates from a human donor with common variable immunodeficiency. The CDR3 is CSATPRTGGNSPLHF. The part of the CDR3 DNA that was read is TGCAGTGCGACACCTCGGACAGGCGGAAATTCACCC.